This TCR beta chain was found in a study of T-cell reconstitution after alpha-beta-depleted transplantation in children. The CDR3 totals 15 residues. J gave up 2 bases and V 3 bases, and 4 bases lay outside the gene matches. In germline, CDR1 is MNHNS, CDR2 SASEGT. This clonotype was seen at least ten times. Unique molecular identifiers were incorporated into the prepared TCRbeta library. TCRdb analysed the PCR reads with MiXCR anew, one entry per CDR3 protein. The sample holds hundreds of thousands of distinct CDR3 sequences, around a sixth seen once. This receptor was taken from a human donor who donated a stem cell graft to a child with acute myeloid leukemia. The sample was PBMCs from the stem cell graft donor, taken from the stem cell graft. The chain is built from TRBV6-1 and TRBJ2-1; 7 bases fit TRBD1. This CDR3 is CASSEYRGAYNEQFF. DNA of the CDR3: TGTGCCAGCAGTGAGTACAGGGGTGCCTACAATGAGCAGTTCTTC.